These T cell receptor beta chains were read from a single sample in a study of CD8 T cell repertoires and HIV-1 epitope variants. TCRdb's table, derived via immunoSEQ multiplex PCR, lists solely in-frame clones and lacks some. The sample has 4,900 or so clones, 55% to 80% seen once; the top ten hold 43%. Antigen specificity for these receptors is unknown. The sequenced sample consisted of cultured CD8+ T cells derived from PBMCs. All receptors come from a male donor with HIV. The CDR3 runs from the conserved cysteine through the conserved F or W. The D gene is left open where the match is weak.

>TRBV7-2|TRBD2|TRBJ2-3|17
CASSLGLAGGPTDTQYF
>TRBV27|-|TRBJ1-2|15
CASSLSESGHYGYTF
>TRBV11-2|-|TRBJ1-1|13
CASSMDLNTEAFF
>TRBV27|TRBD1|TRBJ1-2|18
CASSYTTTGVGANYGYTF
>TRBV4-1|-|TRBJ2-7|15
CASSQENRAVYEQYF
>TRBV2|TRBD2|TRBJ2-3|18
CASSEAGLAGGRTDTQYF
>TRBV5-4|-|TRBJ2-3|15
CASSRREGFTDTQYF
>TRBV28|TRBD1|TRBJ1-2|18
CASSSARTGVRPNYGYTF
>TRBV7-9|-|TRBJ2-1|15
CASSLAGGPGNEQFF
>TRBV11-1|TRBD1|TRBJ2-7|13
CASSLQGAYEQYF
>TRBV28|-|TRBJ1-5|16
CASSSAPGISNQPQHF
>TRBV30|-|TRBJ1-2|12
CAWSHGDGGYTF
>TRBV9|-|TRBJ2-2|15
CASSVEPRYTGELFF
>TRBV9|TRBD1|TRBJ1-2|16
CASSPGNRGDTYGYTF
>TRBV4-1|-|TRBJ2-7|13
CASSPDPGYEQYF
>TRBV11-1|TRBD1|TRBJ1-1|14
CASRSGQGLAEAFF
>TRBV19|TRBD1|TRBJ2-7|13
CASSRGTAYEQYF
>TRBV7-3|TRBD2|TRBJ2-3|18
CASSRTGTSGVGTDTQYF
>TRBV10-3|TRBD1|TRBJ1-5|18
CAISESHRGGMSNQPQHF
>TRBV7-9|-|TRBJ1-2|16
CASSHAGVVGQDGYTF
>TRBV19|-|TRBJ2-1|12
CASLRQDNEQFF
>TRBV13|-|TRBJ2-7|15
CASSSAGAISYEQYF
>TRBV28|-|TRBJ1-2|13
CASSPTGNYGYTF
>TRBV7-8|TRBD1|TRBJ1-5|18
CASSLAGATGGMGQPQHF
>TRBV5-1|TRBD1|TRBJ2-7|15
CASSLVGQGAGEQYF
>TRBV27|TRBD2|TRBJ2-5|14
CASTSAGGSETQYF
>TRBV19|-|TRBJ1-3|15
CASSPDRYSGNTIYF
>TRBV27|TRBD1|TRBJ2-7|13
CASSLGQRYEQYF
>TRBV28|TRBD1|TRBJ1-1|15
CASSPIGQGDTEAFF
>TRBV7-6|-|TRBJ2-2|13
CASSPERTGELFF
>TRBV2|TRBD1|TRBJ2-1|16
CASRERTGEPHNEQFF
>TRBV10-2|-|TRBJ1-1|11
CASSDFVEAFF
>TRBV19|-|TRBJ1-5|14
CASSSNRGNQPQHF
>TRBV19|TRBD1|TRBJ2-6|16
CASSGTGWPGANVLTF
>TRBV19|TRBD1|TRBJ2-3|15
CASRTRDRDTDTQYF
>TRBV10-1|TRBD1|TRBJ2-2|16
CASSEDREMGTGELFF
>TRBV28|-|TRBJ2-3|14
CASSLLGGMDTQYF
>TRBV19|-|TRBJ2-1|13
CASSRSSYNEQFF
>TRBV4-1|-|TRBJ2-2|16
CASSVSPGLGTGELFF
>TRBV20-1|-|TRBJ1-1|11
CSARAHTEAFF
>TRBV27|-|TRBJ1-2|15
CASSPTPVGHYGYTF
>TRBV6-5|-|TRBJ2-2|12
CASSYGLGELFF
>TRBV27|-|TRBJ1-5|15
CASSLDGDSNQPQHF
>TRBV7-4|TRBD1|TRBJ2-7|14
CASSLGQYLREQYF
>TRBV5-1|-|TRBJ1-1|16
CASSSTLGARNTEAFF
>TRBV7-9|-|TRBJ1-1|12
CASRNLNTEAFF
>TRBV5-4|-|TRBJ2-2|13
CASSLVDTGELFF
>TRBV30|-|TRBJ2-7|13
CAWEIPGWYEQYF